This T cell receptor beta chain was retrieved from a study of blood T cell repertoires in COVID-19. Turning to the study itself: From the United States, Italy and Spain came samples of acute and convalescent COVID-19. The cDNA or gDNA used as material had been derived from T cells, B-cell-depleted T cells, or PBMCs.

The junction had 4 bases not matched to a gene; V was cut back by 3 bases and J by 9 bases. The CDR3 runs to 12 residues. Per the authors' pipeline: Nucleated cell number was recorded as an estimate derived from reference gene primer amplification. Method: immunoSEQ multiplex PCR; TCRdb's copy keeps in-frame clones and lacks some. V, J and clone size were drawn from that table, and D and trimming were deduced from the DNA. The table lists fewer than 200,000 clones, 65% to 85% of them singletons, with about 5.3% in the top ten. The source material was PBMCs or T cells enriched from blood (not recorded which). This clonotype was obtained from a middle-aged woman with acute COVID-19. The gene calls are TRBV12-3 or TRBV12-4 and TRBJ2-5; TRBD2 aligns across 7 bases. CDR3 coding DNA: TGTGCCAGCAGTTTTGTCCGGGAGGCCCAGTACTTC. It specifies CASSFVREAQYF.